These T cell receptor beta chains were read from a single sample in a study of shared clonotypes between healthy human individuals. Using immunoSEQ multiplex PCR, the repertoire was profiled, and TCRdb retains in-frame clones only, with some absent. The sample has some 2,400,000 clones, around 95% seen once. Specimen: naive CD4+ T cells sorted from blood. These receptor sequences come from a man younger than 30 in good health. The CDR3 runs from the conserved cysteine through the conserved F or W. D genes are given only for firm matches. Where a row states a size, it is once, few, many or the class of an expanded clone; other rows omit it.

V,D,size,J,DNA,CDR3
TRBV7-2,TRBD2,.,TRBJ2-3,TGTGCCAGCAGCCTTAGCGGGAGGGCCGATGGCCCAGATACGCAGTATTTT,CASSLSGRADGPDTQYF
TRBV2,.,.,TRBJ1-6,TGTGCCAGCAGTGATCAAGGTTCCAATTCACCCCTCCACTTT,CASSDQGSNSPLHF
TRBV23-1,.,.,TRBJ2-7,TGCGCCAGCAGTCAGGTGGCAGGTCCCTACGAGCAGTACTTC,CASSQVAGPYEQYF
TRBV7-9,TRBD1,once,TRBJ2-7,TGTGCCAGCAGCCGTAATACCGCCCGACAGGGCATTACCTACGAGCAGTACTTC,CASSRNTARQGITYEQYF
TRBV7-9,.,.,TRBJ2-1,TGTGCCAGCAGCTTAGCGTTCTTC,CASSLAFF
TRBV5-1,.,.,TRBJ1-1,TGCGCCAGCAGCTTTCAGGGATGGGGGGCTACTGAAGCTTTCTTT,CASSFQGWGATEAFF
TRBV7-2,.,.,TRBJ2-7,TGTGCCAGCAGCGTCAGCGGGCCGTACGAGCAGTACTTC,CASSVSGPYEQYF
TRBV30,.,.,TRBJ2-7,TGTGCCTGGAGTGGGACCGGGTACGAGCAGTACTTC,CAWSGTGYEQYF
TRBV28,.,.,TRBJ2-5,TGTGCCAGCAGTTTATTAGGCGAGACCCAGTACTTC,CASSLLGETQYF
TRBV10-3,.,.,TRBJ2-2,TGTGCCACCCAGCAGGGAAACACCGGGGAGCTGTTTTTT,CATQQGNTGELFF
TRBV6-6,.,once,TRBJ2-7,TGTGCCGGAATGGATAGCGCTACCTACGAGCAGTACTTC,CAGMDSATYEQYF
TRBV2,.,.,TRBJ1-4,TGTGCCAGCAGGGCCAGGGGAAAACTGTTTTTT,CASRARGKLFF
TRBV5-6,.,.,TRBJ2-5,TGTGCCAGCACCTCGGACCAAGAGACCCAGTACTTC,CASTSDQETQYF
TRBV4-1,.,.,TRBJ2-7,TGCGCCAGCAGTCCGACCCAGGGGGGCTCCTACGAGCAGTACTTC,CASSPTQGGSYEQYF
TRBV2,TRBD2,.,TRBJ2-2,TGTGCCAGCAGTACTAGCGGGAGGGGGACCGGGGAGCTGTTTTTT,CASSTSGRGTGELFF
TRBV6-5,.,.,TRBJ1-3,TGTGCCAGCATGGGACATAAAGGAAACACCATATATTTT,CASMGHKGNTIYF
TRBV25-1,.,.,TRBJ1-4,TGTGCCAGCAGTGTAGGGGTCCGCTCTAATGAAAAACTGTTTTTT,CASSVGVRSNEKLFF
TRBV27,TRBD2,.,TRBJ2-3,TGTGCCAGCAGCCCAGAGACCAAGGGACTAGCGGGGGTGGATACGCAGTATTTT,CASSPETKGLAGVDTQYF
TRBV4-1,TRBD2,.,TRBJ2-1,TGCGCCAGCAGCCAAGGGATACTAGCGGGAGAGAAGTACAATGAGCAGTTCTTC,CASSQGILAGEKYNEQFF
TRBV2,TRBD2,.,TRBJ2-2,TGTGCCAGCAGTGTGGCGGGGGGAGCCGGGGAGCTGTTTTTT,CASSVAGGAGELFF
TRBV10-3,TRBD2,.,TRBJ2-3,TGTGCCATCAGTGAGGGGACTAGCGGGAGATTCAGCACAGATACGCAGTATTTT,CAISEGTSGRFSTDTQYF
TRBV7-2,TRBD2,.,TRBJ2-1,TGTGCCAGCAGCAGTCAGCGGGAGTCCCCCCCAATCTTC,CASSSQRESPPIF
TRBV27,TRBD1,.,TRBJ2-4,TGTGCCAGCAGTCTCCCCCGGACAGGAGAAGGCATTCAGTACTTC,CASSLPRTGEGIQYF
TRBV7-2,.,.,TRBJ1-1,TGTGCCAGCAGCTCGGCGGTGGGGATGAACACTGAAGCTTTCTTT,CASSSAVGMNTEAFF